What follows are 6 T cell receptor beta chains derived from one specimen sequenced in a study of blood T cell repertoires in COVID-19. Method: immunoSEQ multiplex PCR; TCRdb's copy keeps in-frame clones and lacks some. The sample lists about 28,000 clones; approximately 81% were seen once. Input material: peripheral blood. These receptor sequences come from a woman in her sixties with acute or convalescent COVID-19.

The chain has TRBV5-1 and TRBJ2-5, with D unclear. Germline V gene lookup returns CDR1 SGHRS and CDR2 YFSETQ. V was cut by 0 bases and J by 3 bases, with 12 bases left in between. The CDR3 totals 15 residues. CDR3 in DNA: TGCGCCAGCAGCTTGGGCCCACCACTCAAAGAGACCCAGTACTTC. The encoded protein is CASSLGPPLKETQYF. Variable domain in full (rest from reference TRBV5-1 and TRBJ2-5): KAGVTQTPRYLIKTRGQQVTLSCSPISGHRSVSWYQQTPGQGLQFLFEYFSETQRNKGNFPGRFSGRQFSNSRSEMNVSTLELGDSALYLCASSLGPPLKETQYFGPGTRLLVL.

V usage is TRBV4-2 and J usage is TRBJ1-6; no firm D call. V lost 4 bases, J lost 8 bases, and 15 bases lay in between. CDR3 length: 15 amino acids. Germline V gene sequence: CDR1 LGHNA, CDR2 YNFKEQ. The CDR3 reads CASSPGGSSDSPLHF. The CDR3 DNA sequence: TGTGCCAGCAGCCCTGGAGGCTCCTCCGATTCACCCCTCCACTTT.

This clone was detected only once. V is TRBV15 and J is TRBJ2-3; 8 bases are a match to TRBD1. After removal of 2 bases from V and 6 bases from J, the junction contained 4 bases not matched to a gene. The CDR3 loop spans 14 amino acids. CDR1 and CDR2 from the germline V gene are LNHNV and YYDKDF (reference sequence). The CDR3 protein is CATSRQGAQDTQYF. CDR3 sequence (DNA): TGTGCCACCAGCAGACAGGGGGCACAGGATACGCAGTATTTT. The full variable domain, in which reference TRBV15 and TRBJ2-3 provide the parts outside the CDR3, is DAMVIQNPRYQVTQFGKPVTLSCSQTLNHNVMYWYQQKSSQAPKLLFHYYDKDFNNEADTPDNFQSRRPNTSFCFLDIRSPGLGDTAMYLCATSRQGAQDTQYFGPGTRLTVL.

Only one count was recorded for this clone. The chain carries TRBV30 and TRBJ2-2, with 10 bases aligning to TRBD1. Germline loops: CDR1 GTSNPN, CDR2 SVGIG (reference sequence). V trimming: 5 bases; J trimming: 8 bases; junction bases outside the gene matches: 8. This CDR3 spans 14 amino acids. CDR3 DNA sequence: TGTGCCTGGTCCGGGACAGGGGTGCTGGGGGAGCTGTTTTTT. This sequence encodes CAWSGTGVLGELFF.

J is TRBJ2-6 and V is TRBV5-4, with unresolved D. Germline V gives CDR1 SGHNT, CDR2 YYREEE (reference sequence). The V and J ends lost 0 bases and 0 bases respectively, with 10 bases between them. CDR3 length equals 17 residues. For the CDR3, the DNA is TGTGCCAGCAGCTTGGCCCCAGGAAACTCTGGGGCCAACGTCCTGACTTTC. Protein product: CASSLAPGNSGANVLTF.

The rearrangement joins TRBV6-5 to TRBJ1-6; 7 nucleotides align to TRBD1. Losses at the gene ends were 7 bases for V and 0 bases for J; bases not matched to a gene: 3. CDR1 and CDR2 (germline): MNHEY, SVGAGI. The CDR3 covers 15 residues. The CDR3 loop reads CASTSGGSYNSPLHF. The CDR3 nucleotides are TGTGCCAGCACCTCAGGGGGCTCCTATAATTCACCCCTCCACTTT.